This T cell receptor beta chain was identified in a study of CD8 T cells in Susac syndrome. With random hexamers, reverse transcription was performed on roughly 0.45 to 1 ug of RNA. Amplification of TCR beta CDR3 by immunoSEQ multiplex PCR spanned 54 Vbeta and 13 Jbeta. TCRdb analysed the immunoSEQ multiplex PCR reads with MiXCR anew, one entry per CDR3 protein. The sample carries more than 95,000 distinct CDR3 sequences, around 94% recorded once. The CD8+ and CD4+ T cells were negatively isolated, with the TEMRA cells enriched by FACS. The germline gives CDR1 SEHNR, CDR2 FQNEAQ (reference sequence). This CDR3 comprises 17 residues. V trimming: 4 bases; J trimming: 2 bases; junction bases outside the gene matches: 10.

The rearrangement links TRBV7-9 to TRBJ2-1; 8 bases align to TRBD2. The sequence came from a human donor with Susac syndrome. The sample consisted of CD8+ T cells from PBMCs. This CDR3 reads CASSSPRVSGTYNEQFF. In DNA form, the CDR3 reads TGTGCCAGCAGCTCCCCCCGGGTTAGCGGGACCTACAATGAGCAGTTCTTC. Based on the CDR3 plus reference TRBV7-9 and TRBJ2-1, the full variable domain is DTGVSQNPRHKITKRGQNVTFRCDPISEHNRLYWYRQTLGQGPEFLTYFQNEAQLEKSRLLSDRFSAERPKGSFSTLEIQRTEQGDSAMYLCASSSPRVSGTYNEQFFGPGTRLTVL.